A selection of T cell receptor beta chains follows, all from one sample in a study of blood T cell repertoires in COVID-19. Sequenced by immunoSEQ multiplex PCR; TCRdb stores in-frame clones only, minus some. The repertoire consists of a few hundred thousand clones, with approximately 86% occurring once and the leading ten covering roughly 3.1%. Sequencing was performed on peripheral blood. These receptors came from a woman aged 18-30 years with acute or convalescent COVID-19. Each CDR3 is given with its conserved first and last residue. Each record gives: D gene, J gene, clone size, V gene, CDR3 protein, CDR3 DNA. The D gene is left open where the match is weak. Not every row has a clone size; where given, it reads once, few, many or a size class.

-,TRBJ1-4,-,TRBV19,CASSSGSLRTEKLFF,TGTGCCAGTAGTAGTGGCAGTCTTCGTACGGAAAAACTGTTTTTT
-,TRBJ1-3,-,TRBV7-2,CASSFSGISGNTIYF,TGTGCCAGCAGCTTTTCAGGGATCTCTGGAAACACCATATATTTT
-,TRBJ2-5,-,TRBV21-1,CASSKGIGTVTQETQYF,TGTGCCAGCAGCAAAGGAATAGGGACAGTTACCCAAGAGACCCAGTACTTC
-,TRBJ1-5,-,TRBV28,CASSLRGVNQPQHF,TGTGCCAGCAGTTTACGGGGAGTTAATCAGCCCCAGCATTTT
-,TRBJ2-1,-,TRBV5-5,CASRPQGDEQFF,TGTGCCAGCAGACCCCAGGGCGATGAGCAGTTCTTC
TRBD2,TRBJ2-4,-,TRBV7-9,CASSPAGLAGGRKNIQYF,TGTGCCAGCAGCCCTGCTGGACTAGCGGGAGGCCGCAAAAACATTCAGTACTTC
-,TRBJ1-2,-,TRBV6-5,CASSYDSRSYYGYTF,TGTGCCAGCAGTTACGACAGCCGGTCGTACTATGGCTACACCTTC
-,TRBJ1-3,once,TRBV10-3,CAISESVGLNSGNTIYF,TGTGCCATCAGTGAGTCAGTAGGACTGAACTCTGGAAACACCATATATTTT
TRBD1,TRBJ2-2,-,TRBV6-4,CASRATGDNTGELFF,TGTGCCAGCAGAGCGACAGGGGATAACACCGGGGAGCTGTTTTTT
-,TRBJ2-7,-,TRBV4-3,CASSQDLHGSDYEQYF,TGCGCCAGCAGCCAAGATCTACACGGGAGCGACTACGAGCAGTACTTC
TRBD1,TRBJ2-3,-,TRBV7-3,CASGKTGSSTDTQYF,TGTGCCAGTGGAAAGACAGGGTCTAGCACAGATACGCAGTATTTT
-,TRBJ1-1,-,TRBV7-3,CASIRGFRRTWAEAFF,TGTGCCAGCATCCGGGGTTTCAGGCGTACGTGGGCTGAAGCTTTCTTT
-,TRBJ1-1,-,TRBV19,CASSIYWAMNTEAFF,TGTGCCAGTAGTATCTATTGGGCCATGAACACTGAAGCTTTCTTT
-,TRBJ2-5,once,TRBV18,CASSPNVQETQYF,TGTGCCAGCTCACCAAACGTTCAGGAGACCCAGTACTTC
-,TRBJ2-2,-,TRBV9,CASSVGTTNTGELFF,TGTGCCAGCAGCGTCGGGACAACGAACACCGGGGAGCTGTTTTTT
TRBD2,TRBJ2-2,-,TRBV6-2/TRBV6-3,CASSYSRGADLAGRNTGELFF,TGTGCCAGCAGTTACTCGAGAGGGGCCGATCTAGCGGGAAGGAACACCGGGGAGCTGTTTTTT
TRBD2,TRBJ2-3,-,TRBV6-5,CASSTGTTSTDTQYF,TGTGCCAGCAGTACCGGGACTACCAGCACAGATACGCAGTATTTT
-,TRBJ2-1,-,TRBV27,CASSPRDTPNNEQFF,TGTGCCAGCAGTCCCCGGGACACACCCAACAATGAGCAGTTCTTC
-,TRBJ2-1,-,TRBV2,CASSEVGGEGFF,TGTGCCAGCAGTGAAGTAGGAGGCGAGGGGTTCTTC
TRBD1,TRBJ1-1,-,TRBV5-1,CASSSQGANTEAFF,TGCGCCAGCAGCTCACAGGGGGCCAACACTGAAGCTTTCTTT
TRBD2,TRBJ2-3,-,TRBV6-2/TRBV6-3,CASSYPDQLAGDPDTQYF,TGTGCCAGCAGTTACCCAGATCAACTAGCGGGAGACCCAGATACGCAGTATTTT
-,TRBJ1-2,few,TRBV28,CASSLSGLSYGYTF,TGTGCCAGCAGTTTATCAGGGCTTAGCTATGGCTACACCTTC
TRBD1,TRBJ1-1,-,TRBV7-8,CASSPDRGAFF,TGTGCCAGCAGCCCCGACAGGGGTGCTTTCTTT
TRBD1,TRBJ1-3,-,TRBV9,CASSDRDRDGNTIYF,TGTGCCAGCAGCGATCGGGACAGGGATGGAAACACCATATATTTT
-,TRBJ1-1,-,TRBV6-5,CASRTTGNTEAFF,TGTGCCAGCAGAACGACAGGGAACACTGAAGCTTTCTTT
-,TRBJ2-7,-,TRBV7-2,CASSFGGSDEQYF,TGTGCCAGCAGCTTCGGGGGTTCCGACGAGCAGTACTTC
-,TRBJ1-1,-,TRBV12-3/TRBV12-4,CASSYPPGTEAFF,TGTGCCAGCAGTTACCCCCCAGGCACGGAAGCTTTCTTT
-,TRBJ2-1,-,TRBV29-1,CSVGGGLDNEQFF,TGCAGCGTTGGCGGGGGCCTCGACAATGAGCAGTTCTTC
-,TRBJ2-3,few,TRBV3-1/TRBV3-2,CASSQVASYTETQYF,TGTGCCAGCAGCCAAGTGGCTAGTTATACCGAGACGCAGTATTTT
TRBD2,TRBJ2-2,-,TRBV7-6,CASSLVAGGHTGELFF,TGTGCCAGCAGCTTAGTAGCGGGAGGACACACCGGGGAGCTGTTTTTT
-,TRBJ2-7,once,TRBV7-2,CASSPQSRGEQYF,TGTGCCAGCAGCCCACAAAGTAGGGGCGAGCAGTACTTC
TRBD1,TRBJ2-7,-,TRBV24-1,CATSAGTGASSYEQYF,TGTGCCACCAGTGCGGGGACAGGGGCCTCTTCCTACGAGCAGTACTTC
TRBD1,TRBJ1-2,few,TRBV30,CAWTKTGGRGGYTF,TGTGCCTGGACTAAGACAGGGGGTAGGGGTGGCTACACCTTC
TRBD1,TRBJ2-7,-,TRBV5-6,CASSPGQGYYEQYF,TGTGCCAGCAGCCCGGGACAGGGGTACTACGAGCAGTACTTC
-,TRBJ1-5,once,TRBV6-2/TRBV6-3,CASSYSRSNSNQPQHF,TGTGCCAGCAGTTACTCGAGATCGAATAGCAATCAGCCCCAGCATTTT
TRBD2,TRBJ2-7,-,TRBV6-5,CASSYGGSQGEQYF,TGTGCCAGCAGTTACGGCGGGAGTCAGGGCGAGCAGTACTTC
-,TRBJ2-3,-,TRBV9,CASRDRRWGTDTQYF,TGTGCCAGCAGAGACAGGCGATGGGGCACAGATACGCAGTATTTT
TRBD2,TRBJ2-5,-,TRBV24-1,CATSSASGPQETQYF,TGTGCCACCAGTTCGGCTAGCGGGCCGCAAGAGACCCAGTACTTC
-,TRBJ1-4,-,TRBV5-6,CASSPDSFNEKLFF,TGTGCCAGCAGCCCGGACAGCTTTAATGAAAAACTGTTTTTT
-,TRBJ2-2,-,TRBV28,CASSSRGGGVFF,TGTGCCAGCAGTTCCCGAGGAGGGGGGGTGTTTTTT
-,TRBJ2-7,-,TRBV27,CASSLWNRAYEQYF,TGTGCCAGCAGTTTATGGAACAGAGCCTACGAGCAGTACTTC
-,TRBJ1-2,few,TRBV14,CASNAGGGGGYTF,TGTGCCAGCAACGCGGGGGGCGGGGGAGGCTACACCTTC
TRBD1,TRBJ2-1,-,TRBV19,CAIGTGDSYNEQFF,TGTGCCATCGGGACAGGGGACTCCTACAATGAGCAGTTCTTC
TRBD2,TRBJ2-3,-,TRBV15,CATGAGGWDTQYF,TGTGCCACCGGGGCGGGAGGATGGGATACGCAGTATTTT
TRBD1,TRBJ2-1,-,TRBV5-4,CASSLSGQGSYNEQFF,TGTGCCAGCAGCTTGAGTGGACAGGGCTCCTACAATGAGCAGTTCTTC
-,TRBJ1-6,-,TRBV27,CASRVSRGNNSPLHF,TGTGCCAGCAGAGTCAGCAGGGGTAATAATTCACCCCTCCACTTT
-,TRBJ2-5,-,TRBV5-5,CASDKGETQYF,TGTGCCAGCGATAAGGGGGAGACCCAGTACTTC
-,TRBJ2-5,-,TRBV14,CASSQAPKETQYF,TGTGCCAGCAGCCAGGCCCCCAAAGAGACCCAGTACTTC
-,TRBJ1-1,-,TRBV19,CASSPTTLGQLNTEAFF,TGTGCCAGTAGTCCTACTACCTTAGGACAGCTGAACACTGAAGCTTTCTTT
-,TRBJ2-4,-,TRBV28,CASSFAPQGLAKNIQYF,TGTGCCAGCAGTTTCGCTCCCCAGGGTTTAGCCAAAAACATTCAGTACTTC